This T cell receptor (beta chain) was identified during a study of cytomegalovirus exposure and HLA in healthy donors. Turning to this clone: The antigen remains undetermined.

Method: immunoSEQ multiplex PCR; TCRdb's copy keeps in-frame clones and lacks some. Among about 150,000 clones listed, 86% were seen once. Study-level results: According to reports, the classifier identified cytomegalovirus status with high specificity and sensitivity.

Germline V gene lookup returns CDR1 MNHNS and CDR2 SASEGT. V lost 8 bases and J lost 2, with 13 bases in between. CDR3 length equals 14 residues. This receptor was identified in a man aged 18 to 29 in good health and CMV-seropositive. The V call is TRBV6-1, the J call TRBJ1-5; D possibly corresponds to TRBD1 (5 bases). Sequenced input: PBMCs. CDR3 nucleotide sequence: TGTGCCAGCCACCCCGCGGGGGGCAATCAGCCCCAGCATTTT. As protein: CASHPAGGNQPQHF.